This T cell receptor beta chain was identified during a study of graft-versus-host responses after intestinal transplantation. Study details: Each patient got anti-thymocyte globulin induction, then tacrolimus and steroids for about 3 years.

Details on this clone: Its antigen remains unknown.

Overall study findings and caveats: Some patients had graft-donor T cell macrochimerism. In their allografts, the ratios of graft-versus-host to host-versus-graft T cell clones were high.

Measured with immunoSEQ multiplex PCR; TCRdb has only the in-frame clones, and not every one. This table holds about 100,000 clones, about 90% found once. This material consisted of unstimulated CD4+ T cells sorted from spleen or lymph node cells, taken before transplant. This sequence was found in a human donor who was the organ donor for an intestinal transplant.

CDR3 DNA sequence: TGCGCCAGCAGCCAGGGCTTTAACTATGGCTACACCTTC. This encodes CASSQGFNYGYTF. The rearrangement uses TRBV5-1 and TRBJ1-2; perhaps TRBD1 as D (5 bases). Per the germline V gene, CDR1 is SGHRS and CDR2 is YFSETQ. Trimming took 4 bases from V and 1 from J, leaving 8 bases between them. The CDR3 totals 13 residues.